Listed here are 22 T cell receptor beta chains from one sample, sequenced in a study of neurological immune-mediated disorders. TCRdb itself ran the 5' RACE reads through MiXCR, one entry per CDR3 protein. The sample shows 27,000 or so distinct CDR3 sequences, about 3.5% of them seen only once. Sequenced input: PBMCs. The receptors were gathered from a young woman with multiple sclerosis.

Many counts were recorded for this clonotype. V is TRBV20-1 and J is TRBJ2-6, with 13 nucleotides matching TRBD2. This CDR3 has 19 residues. Germline trimming cut 1 base from V and 4 bases from J; bases unmatched to any gene: 10. CDR1 and CDR2 from the germline V gene are DFQATT and SNEGSKA (reference sequence). CDR3 sequence: CSARVGTSGAWAGANVLTF. In DNA, the CDR3 is TGCAGTGCTAGAGTTGGGACTAGCGGGGCGTGGGCCGGGGCCAACGTCCTGACTTTC.

This clonotype was seen at least ten times. CDR3 region: CASSSTLPTITNTGELFF. The CDR3 DNA follows: TGTGCCAGCAGCTCCACCCTCCCCACTATTACGAACACCGGGGAGCTGTTTTTT. V usage is TRBV5-4 and J usage is TRBJ2-2; D is undetermined. V lost 3 bases, J lost 0 bases, and 18 bases lay in between. This CDR3 comprises 18 residues. The germline V gene has CDR1 SGHNT and CDR2 YYREEE (reference sequence).

This clonotype was observed at least ten times. V and J are TRBV7-8 and TRBJ2-2; unclear D gene. Looked up from germline, CDR1 is SGHVS and CDR2 is FQNEAQ. CDR3 length: 13 residues. Trimming took off 5 bases at V and 2 bases at J, with 6 bases between the two ends. The CDR3 DNA sequence: TGTGCCAGCAGCCTTCCAAACACCGGGGAGCTGTTTTTT. This translates into CASSLPNTGELFF.

As concerns this clonotype: At one end, the junction sequence differs from germline, possibly due to a read error. CDR3: CASSGVGNQPQNF. As DNA, the CDR3 is TGTGCCAGCAGTGGGGTAGGGAATCAGCCCCAGAATTTT. The V gene is TRBV27, the J gene TRBJ1-5; no definite D call. Looked up from germline, CDR1 is MNHEY and CDR2 is SMNVEV (reference sequence). The CDR3 spans 13 residues.

This clonotype was counted many times. The genes are TRBV29-1 and TRBJ2-7, with D possibly being TRBD1 or TRBD2 (6 bases each). The CDR3 contains 14 residues. Germline CDR1 is SQVTM and CDR2 is ANQGSEA. Deletions cut 7 bases from V and 7 bases from J, with 23 bases between. DNA of the CDR3: TGCAGCGCCACTGCAGGGGCCCGTCGGGAGGAGCAGTACTTC. Residues: CSATAGARREEQYF.

By proportion, this clonotype is medium-sized. The rearrangement joins TRBV7-2 to TRBJ2-2; either TRBD1 or TRBD2 may supply D (5 bases each). The CDR3 totals 14 residues. The germline gives CDR1 SGHTA, CDR2 FQGNSA. Trimming took off 5 bases at V and 3 bases at J, with 10 bases between the two ends. CDR3 coding DNA: TGTGCCAGCAGCATGGGACGGTACACCGGGGAGCTGTTTTTT. Translation gives CASSMGRYTGELFF.

This clonotype was observed many times. A junction end diverges from the germline sequence, so it may reflect a read error. This sequence joins TRBV12-3 or TRBV12-4 and TRBJ1-5; the D is unclear. The CDR3 runs 12 residues. In DNA, the CDR3 is TGTGCCAGCAGTTTTTTGAGTCAGCCCCAGAATTTT. Amino acids: CASSFLSQPQNF.

This clonotype was seen ten or more times. An end of the junction does not agree with germline; a read error may underlie this. This CDR3 is CASSYSWVGQPQNF. CDR3 coding DNA: TGTGCCAGCAGCTACTCATGGGTGGGGCAGCCCCAGAATTTT. The rearrangement links TRBV12-3 or TRBV12-4 to TRBJ1-5, with a possible D match to TRBD1 (5 bases). This CDR3 has 14 amino acids.

This clonotype showed up many times. DNA for the CDR3: TGTGCCAGCAGCCCAGGACAGGGGGGACAAGAGACCCAGTACTTC. Its translation is CASSPGQGGQETQYF. J is TRBJ2-5 and V is TRBV7-3, with TRBD1 matching over 10 bases. The J segment lost 2 bases and the V segment lost 5 bases, leaving 5 bases of the junction unmatched. The CDR3 covers 15 residues. The germline CDR1 and CDR2 sequences are SGHTA and FQGTGA.

This clonotype was seen repeatedly, ten times or more. The CDR3 DNA follows: TGCGCCAGCAGCTACGGGCGTGACTACGAGCAGTACTTC. It is translated as CASSYGRDYEQYF. The chain employs TRBV5-1 and TRBJ2-7; D is unclear. The germline V gene encodes CDR1 SGHRS and CDR2 YFSETQ. Trimming cost V 3 bases and J 3 bases, with 10 bases left between them. This CDR3 spans 13 amino acids.

This clonotype was found many times. The V and J genes are TRBV28 and TRBJ2-2; the D gene is possibly TRBD1 (5 bases). From germline, CDR1 is MDHEN and CDR2 SYDVKM. The CDR3 runs to 16 residues. V lost 2 bases and J lost 4, with 14 bases in between. CDR3 sequence: CASSLNPPQGTGELFF. The CDR3 DNA reads as TGTGCCAGCAGTTTAAATCCCCCGCAGGGCACCGGGGAGCTGTTTTTT.

Worth noting for this clonotype: This may stem from a read error, because a much larger clone lies one nucleotide away. The chain uses TRBV20-1 and TRBJ2-7, with 13 bases identical to TRBD2. This CDR3 is 11 amino acids long. The germline V gene has CDR1 DFQATT and CDR2 SNEGSKA (reference sequence). The CDR3 DNA follows: TGCAGTGTCGCGGGACTAGCGGGACTGAACTTC. It yields the protein CSVAGLAGLNF.

This clonotype was seen ten or more times. This chain joins TRBV5-4 and TRBJ2-7; D remains unclear. Trimming pared 2 bases from V and 4 bases from J, leaving 13 bases between. The CDR3 covers 14 residues. Germline CDR1 and CDR2: SGHNT and YYREEE (reference sequence). CDR3: CASSLRNSPYEQYF. The CDR3 DNA reads TGTGCCAGCAGCTTACGTAACAGTCCATACGAGCAGTACTTC.

The sample holds many counts of this clonotype. The chain recombines TRBV29-1 with TRBJ2-3; the D is unclear. Germline CDR1 and CDR2: SQVTM and ANQGSEA. Trimming removed 5 bases at V and 3 bases at J, with 15 bases between. There are 14 residues in the CDR3. The CDR3 DNA is TGCAGCGTTCCCGGAAAAGGGCAGACAGATACGCAGTATTTT. It yields the protein CSVPGKGQTDTQYF.

This clonotype was detected ten times or more. V gene TRBV7-8 combines with J gene TRBJ2-2; weak D call: TRBD2 (7 bases). Trimming took 5 bases from V and 7 from J, leaving 14 bases between them. CDR3 size: 14 residues. Germline V lookup: CDR1 SGHVS, CDR2 FQNEAQ. The CDR3 loop is CASSIRGGGGELFF. In DNA form, the CDR3 reads TGTGCCAGCAGCATTAGGGGGGGAGGCGGGGAGCTGTTTTTT.

V gene TRBV18 combines with J gene TRBJ2-7, with D possibly TRBD1 on 6 matching bases. Germline V CDR1 and CDR2: KGHSH, LQKENI. V was clipped by 6 bases and J by 3 bases, with 18 bases between them. The CDR3 length is 15 residues. The CDR3: CASSYTVGGYYEQYF. Here the CDR3 DNA reads TGTGCCAGCTCGTACACAGTAGGGGGATACTACGAGCAGTACTTC.

Many counts were recorded for this clonotype. CDR3 residues: CSARHITGNTIYF. The CDR3 nucleotides are TGCAGTGCGAGACACATCACTGGAAACACCATATATTTT. V gene TRBV20-1 combines with J gene TRBJ1-3, with D uncertain. This CDR3 is 13 amino acids long. Germline CDR1 and CDR2: DFQATT and SNEGSKA (reference sequence). Trimming took 6 bases from V and 2 from J, leaving 11 bases between them.

This clonotype was observed at least ten times. V usage is TRBV20-1 and J usage is TRBJ1-2; 7 bases map to TRBD1. The CDR3 runs to 14 residues. The V segment lost 0 bases and the J segment 8 bases; nucleotides outside the gene matches: 9. Germline CDR1 DFQATT, CDR2 SNEGSKA (reference sequence). The CDR3 DNA follows: TGCAGTGCTAGAGACCCCGCAGGGGGTCGGGGCTACACCTTC. It translates to CSARDPAGGRGYTF.

V and J are TRBV7-2 and TRBJ2-5; 11 bases fit TRBD2. The CDR3 runs to 15 residues. Looked up from germline, CDR1 is SGHTA and CDR2 is FQGNSA. V trimming: 6 bases; J trimming: 4 bases; junction bases outside the gene matches: 7. The CDR3 coding sequence is TGTGCCAGCAGGGGGGCTAGCGGGAGGCGAGAGACCCAGTACTTC. Translating gives CASRGASGRRETQYF.

This clonotype occurred many times. V usage is TRBV6-5 and J usage is TRBJ1-1, with 7 positions matching TRBD1. Germline loops: CDR1 MNHEY, CDR2 SVGAGI. This CDR3 contains 14 residues. The V segment lost 3 bases and the J segment 6 bases; nucleotides outside the gene matches: 7. This chain's CDR3 is CASSYSHDRAEAFF. Written as DNA, the CDR3 is TGTGCCAGCAGTTATTCCCACGACAGGGCTGAAGCTTTCTTT.

This clonotype was recorded many times. V usage is TRBV12-3 or TRBV12-4 and J usage is TRBJ2-2; D remains ambiguous. The CDR3 length is 14 residues. V was pared by 1 base and J by 4 bases, with 7 bases between. This chain's CDR3 is CASSLGLLTGELFF. CDR3 sequence (DNA): TGTGCCAGCAGTTTAGGCCTACTCACCGGGGAGCTGTTTTTT.

This clonotype was seen repeatedly, ten times or more. This chain links TRBV29-1 with TRBJ2-2, with 7 bases lining up with TRBD2. V was pared by 6 bases and J by 1 base, with 5 bases of the junction left unmatched. CDR3 length: 14 amino acids. CDR1 is SQVTM, CDR2 ANQGSEA, per germline. The CDR3 protein is CSVTGLGNTGELFF. CDR3 in DNA: TGCAGCGTCACCGGACTAGGGAACACCGGGGAGCTGTTTTTT.